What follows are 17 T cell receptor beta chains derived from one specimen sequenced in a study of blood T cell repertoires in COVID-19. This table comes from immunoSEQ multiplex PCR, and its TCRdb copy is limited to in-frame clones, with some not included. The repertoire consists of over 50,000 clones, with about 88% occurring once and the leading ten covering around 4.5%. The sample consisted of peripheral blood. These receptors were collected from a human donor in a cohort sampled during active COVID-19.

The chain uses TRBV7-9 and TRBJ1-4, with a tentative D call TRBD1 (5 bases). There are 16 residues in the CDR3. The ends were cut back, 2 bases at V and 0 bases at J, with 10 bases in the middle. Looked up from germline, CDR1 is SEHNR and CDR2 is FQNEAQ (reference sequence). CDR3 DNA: TGTGCCAGCAGCTTACAGGGAACTGCAACTAATGAAAAACTGTTTTTT. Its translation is CASSLQGTATNEKLFF.

DNA for the CDR3: TGTGCCAGCTCGGGACAGACGAACACTGAAGCTTTCTTT. This codes for CASSGQTNTEAFF. The chain joins TRBV18 to TRBJ1-1; TRBD1 matches at 7 bases. This CDR3 contains 13 residues. Germline CDR1 KGHSH, CDR2 LQKENI. V shed 6 bases and J 1 base; nucleotides not matched to a gene: 2. Full variable domain (outside the CDR3, taken from reference TRBV18 and TRBJ1-1): NAGVMQNPRHLVRRRGQEARLRCSPMKGHSHVYWYRQLPEEGLKFMVYLQKENIIDESGMPKERFSAEFPKEGPSILRIQQVVRGDSAAYFCASSGQTNTEAFFGQGTRLTVV.

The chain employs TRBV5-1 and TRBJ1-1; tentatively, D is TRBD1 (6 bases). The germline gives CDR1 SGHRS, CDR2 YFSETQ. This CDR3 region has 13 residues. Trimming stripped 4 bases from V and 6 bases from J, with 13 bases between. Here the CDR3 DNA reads TGCGCCAGCAGCGCAGAGGGGGGGTCTGAAGCTTTCTTT. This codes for CASSAEGGSEAFF.

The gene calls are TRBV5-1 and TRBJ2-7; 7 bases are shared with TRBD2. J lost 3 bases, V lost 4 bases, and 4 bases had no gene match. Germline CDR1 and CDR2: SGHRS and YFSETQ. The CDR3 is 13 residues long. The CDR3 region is CASSAGLNYEQYF. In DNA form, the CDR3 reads TGCGCCAGCAGCGCGGGACTAAACTACGAGCAGTACTTC.

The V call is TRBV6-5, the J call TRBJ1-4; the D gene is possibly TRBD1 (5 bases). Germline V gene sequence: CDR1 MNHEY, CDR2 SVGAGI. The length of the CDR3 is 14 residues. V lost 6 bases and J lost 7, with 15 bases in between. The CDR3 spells CASRSGRVGEKLFF. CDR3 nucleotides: TGTGCCAGCAGGTCAGGGAGGGTAGGTGAAAAACTGTTTTTT.

The chain's CDR3 is CASSLLGGNEKLFF. The CDR3 coding sequence is TGTGCCAGCAGTTTACTGGGAGGTAATGAAAAACTGTTTTTT. The V and J genes are TRBV28 and TRBJ1-4; no clear D gene. The germline V gene has CDR1 MDHEN and CDR2 SYDVKM. The CDR3 spans 14 residues. V shed 2 bases and J shed 4 bases, with 8 bases lying between them. The whole variable domain, remainder taken from reference TRBV28 and TRBJ1-4, is DVKVTQSSRYLVKRTGEKVFLECVQDMDHENMFWYRQDPGLGLRLIYFSYDVKMKEKGDIPEGYSVSREKKERFSLILESASTNQTSMYLCASSLLGGNEKLFFGSGTQLSVL.

CDR3 protein: CASSPTGTDTQYF. In DNA form, the CDR3 reads TGCGCCAGCAGCCCGACAGGCACAGATACGCAGTATTTT. V usage is TRBV4-3 and J usage is TRBJ2-3, with D tentatively TRBD1 (5 bases). The germline V and J ends were trimmed by 4 bases and 1 base, with 6 bases remaining between them. Germline CDR1 is LGHNA and CDR2 is YSLEER. The CDR3 totals 13 residues.

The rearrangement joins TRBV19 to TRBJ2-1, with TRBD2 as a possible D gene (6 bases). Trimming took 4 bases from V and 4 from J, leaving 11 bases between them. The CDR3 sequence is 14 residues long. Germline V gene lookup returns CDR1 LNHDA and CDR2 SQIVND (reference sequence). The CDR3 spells CASSTGREYNEQFF. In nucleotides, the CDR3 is TGTGCCAGTAGTACGGGCCGGGAGTACAATGAGCAGTTCTTC.

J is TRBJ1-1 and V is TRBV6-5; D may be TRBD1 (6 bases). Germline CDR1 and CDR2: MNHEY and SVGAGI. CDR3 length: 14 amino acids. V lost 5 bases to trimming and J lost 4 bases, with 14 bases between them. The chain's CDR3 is CASSLTGVSTEAFF. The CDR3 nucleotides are TGTGCCAGCAGTCTGACAGGTGTGAGCACTGAAGCTTTCTTT.

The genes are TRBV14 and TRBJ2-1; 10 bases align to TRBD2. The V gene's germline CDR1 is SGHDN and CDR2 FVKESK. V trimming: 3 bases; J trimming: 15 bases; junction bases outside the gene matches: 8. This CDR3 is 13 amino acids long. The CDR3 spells CASSQTLAGVSFF. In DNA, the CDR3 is TGTGCCAGCAGCCAGACTCTAGCGGGAGTATCGTTCTTC. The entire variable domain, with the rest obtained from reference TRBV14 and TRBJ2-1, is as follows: EAGVTQFPSHSVIEKGQTVTLRCDPISGHDNLYWYRRVMGKEIKFLLHFVKESKQDESGMPNNRFLAERTGGTYSTLKVQPAELEDSGVYFCASSQTLAGVSFFGPGTRLTVL.

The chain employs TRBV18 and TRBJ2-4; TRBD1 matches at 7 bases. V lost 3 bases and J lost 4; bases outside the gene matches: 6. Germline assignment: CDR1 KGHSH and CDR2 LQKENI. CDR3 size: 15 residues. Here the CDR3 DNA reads TGTGCCAGCTCACCCCCCGGGACAGTAAAAAACATTCAGTACTTC. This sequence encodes CASSPPGTVKNIQYF.

The CDR3 reads CASSPRLTEKGINQPQHF. DNA of the CDR3: TGTGCCAGCAGCCCCCGCCTGACAGAAAAGGGGATTAATCAGCCCCAGCATTTT. This chain links TRBV3-1 (or the pseudogene TRBV3-2) with TRBJ1-5, with TRBD1 as a possible D gene (5 bases). Trimming pared 4 bases from V and 4 bases from J, leaving 23 bases between. CDR3 length: 18 residues. The V gene's germline CDR1 is LGHDT and CDR2 YNNKEL (reference sequence).

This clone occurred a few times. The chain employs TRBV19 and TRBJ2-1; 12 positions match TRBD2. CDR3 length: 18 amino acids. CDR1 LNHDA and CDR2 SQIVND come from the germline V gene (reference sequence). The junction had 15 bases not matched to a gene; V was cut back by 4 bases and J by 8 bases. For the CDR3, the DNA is TGTGCCAGTAGTAGATCCCGGGGACTAGCGGGCGGGTGGGATGAGCAGTTCTTC. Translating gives CASSRSRGLAGGWDEQFF.

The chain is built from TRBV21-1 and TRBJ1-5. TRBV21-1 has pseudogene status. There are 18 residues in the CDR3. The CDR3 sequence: CASSKVFTDSYSNQPQHF. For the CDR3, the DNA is TGTGCCAGCAGCAAAGTTTTTACCGACTCATATAGCAATCAGCCCCAGCATTTT.

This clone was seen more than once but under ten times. The CDR3 DNA is TGTGCCAGCAGTTACGAGACCCCGGGAAATGAAAAACTGTTTTTT. It specifies CASSYETPGNEKLFF. The V gene is TRBV6-2 or TRBV6-3, the J gene TRBJ1-4; no clear D. This CDR3 spans 15 amino acids. Germline V gene lookup returns CDR1 MNHEY and CDR2 SVGEGT. Deletions cut 2 bases from V and 5 bases from J, with 12 bases between.

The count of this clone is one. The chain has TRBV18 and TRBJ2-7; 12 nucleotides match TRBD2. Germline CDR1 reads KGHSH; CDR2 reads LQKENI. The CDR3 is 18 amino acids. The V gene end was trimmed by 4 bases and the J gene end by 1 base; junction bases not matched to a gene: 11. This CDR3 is CASSRELAGGGGSYEQYF. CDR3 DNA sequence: TGTGCCAGCTCACGGGAACTAGCGGGAGGAGGAGGATCCTACGAGCAGTACTTC.

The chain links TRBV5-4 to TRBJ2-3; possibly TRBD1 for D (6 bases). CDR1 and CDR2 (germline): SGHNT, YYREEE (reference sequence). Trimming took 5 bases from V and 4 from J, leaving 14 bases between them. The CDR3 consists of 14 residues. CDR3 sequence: CASRSRQAPDTQYF. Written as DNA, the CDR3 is TGTGCCAGCAGATCCAGACAGGCCCCAGATACGCAGTATTTT.